The present T cell receptor beta chain was sequenced within a study of cytomegalovirus exposure and HLA in healthy donors (dated 2017 in TCRdb). Regarding the research as a whole: According to an earlier analysis of several hundred of the donors, some 180 million T cells yielded 90 million to 130 million unique TCR beta sequences and 276 Gb of sequence data. All discovery cohort repertoires had been generated on a single sequencing platform. Rather than drawing on any new phenotypic data, the later analysis identified candidate immune exposures from TCR beta sequences and the way those sequences occurred across donors. The study profiled the T cell repertoires of fewer than 850 subjects by immunosequencing and related them to cytomegalovirus serostatus. Donor age, sex, ethnicity and CMV serostatus were collected together with the repertoire data. Roughly 5 DR-DQ haplotypes were handled as single units for association and clustering because linkage in the cohort was strong. High-throughput TCR immunosequencing, statistical association of individual TCRs with disease status, and machine learning were combined to predict cytomegalovirus infection status. In a later genetic analysis, genome-wide SNP genotypes for about 55% of the 666 donors were used, and that subset was treated as a discovery cohort. The study was designed to test whether signatures of past pathogen exposure could be identified by cataloging public T cell receptors. HLA typing covered class I and class II loci at four-digit resolution. A later analysis re-analyzed previously published TCR beta repertoires from 666 donors and added high-resolution HLA genotyping to study TCR occurrence patterns. The number of donors typed differed by locus, with 629-630 for A, B, C, DRB1 and DQB1, 522 for DQA1, some 570 for DPA1, and 472 for DPB1. An earlier analysis of some 500 of the donors used high-throughput TCR beta sequencing to judge whether each TCR beta V gene segment behaved as functional or pseudogenic. Approximately 300 gigabases of sequencing data and 70 million to 85 million unique TCR sequences were included in an early release covering 550 to 800 HLA-typed donors. A separate validation cohort of over a hundred different subjects was used in addition to the roughly 670-subject first cohort. On average, approximately 250,000 unique TCR beta nucleotide sequences were sequenced per donor among 398 genotyped donors of the cohort, with about 17% of those sequences being non-productive. Among the roughly 390 genotyped donors, about 85% belonged to the genetic ancestry cluster associated with self-reported Caucasian donors. The investigation overall reported the following: A total of 164 TCR beta chains were listed by the study as associated with cytomegalovirus. Approximately 16 rarely observed V segments, including chromosome 9 orphons, were excluded from the earlier analysis of some 590 of the donors because counts were too low. The authors suggested that the approach could potentially be extended to other disease states and immunological phenotypes. A later analysis found that most CMV-associated TCR beta chains appeared HLA-restricted, with HLA associations seemingly driven largely by CMV exposure. Correlated functional status among segregating V segments might reflect linkage disequilibrium, but an unknown experimental factor could not be ruled out. This cohort had only TCR beta chains sequenced, and the lack of alpha or paired-chain data limited which features could be detected. V-gene and J-gene trimming of TCR beta chains was associated with a missense DCLRE1C variant in a later genetic analysis, and the association was replicated in an independent cohort. At a false discovery rate of 0.05, a later analysis linked approximately 18,000 TCR beta sequences to specific HLA alleles. Several of the top co-occurrence clusters appeared to be linked to parvovirus B19, influenza, CMV and Epstein-Barr virus, according to a later analysis. The presence/absence analyses assumed that sequencing depth was roughly uniform across donors, and that assumption may not be true. A later analysis found that TCR association rates varied across HLA loci, with DRB1 alleles showing the most associated TCRs and HLA-C alleles the fewest. Immune exposure information for the cohort was limited to CMV serostatus. Assigning TCR associations to individual alleles was difficult when HLA alleles, especially DR and DQ, strongly co-occurred. Some IMGT-functional V segments, including TRBV6-2 and TRBV6-3, could not be distinguished by the 87-base-pair reads and were therefore excluded. Most TCR sequences were seen in very few donors, while some public TCRs were found in many individuals. A cluster of highly shared sequence variants was judged likely to represent a technical artifact of the sequencing pipeline. Three of the identified cytomegalovirus-associated TCR beta chains were confirmed in vitro to be specific for cytomegalovirus antigens. Because some donors lacked HLA typing at each locus, the association tests relied only on the typed subset. In both the original and validation cohorts, the classifier was reported to diagnose cytomegalovirus status with high specificity and sensitivity. Broadly in line with IMGT annotations, most TCR beta V segments showed up in productive rearrangements about 87% or about 30% of the time in an earlier analysis of around 600 of the donors. According to a later genetic analysis, donors in an Asian-associated ancestry cluster had fewer N-insertions in productive TCRs than the approximately 670-donor mean. A further reported finding was that TCR beta sequences accurately predicted the HLA-A and HLA-B alleles for most subjects in the first cohort. Compared with equally common non-associated chains, HLA-associated TCR beta chains in a later analysis were more clonally expanded and had lower generation probabilities.

Library creation used the immunoSEQ multiplex PCR assay. The multiplex PCR relied on a mix of 60 forward primers for TCR Vbeta segments and 13 reverse primers for TCR Jbeta segments. The CDR3 region of rearranged TCR beta genes was amplified from genomic DNA with a multiplex PCR assay. On the Illumina HiSeq System, the amplified TCR beta libraries were sequenced as 87-base-pair reads. Per the authors' processing: In a later analysis, some 80 million unique TCR beta chains were counted across the 666 repertoires, and approximately 11 million of these chains were shared by at least two donors. Raw reads were error-corrected and collapsed into unique sequences by a nearest-neighbor algorithm in which closely related sequences were merged to remove PCR and sequencing errors. V, D and J gene segments were assigned by aligning CDR3 sequences to IMGT reference sequences. For a sequence to be retained, a match of at least six nucleotides was required to both a V gene segment and a J gene segment. Rearrangements were classified as productive when the CDR3 lacked stop codons and remained in frame with V and J, and all other rearrangements were classified as non-productive. CDR3 was defined according to IMGT convention as the region running from the second conserved V-encoded cysteine to the conserved J-encoded phenylalanine. The earlier analysis of 587 of the donors excluded sequences that lacked an unambiguous match to a single V gene segment. An earlier analysis of 587 of the donors called V segments functional above 56.7% productive rearrangements and segregating when the between-donor standard deviation exceeded 5%. A statistical classification framework was developed to diagnose cytomegalovirus status using the catalog of TCR beta chain sequences. In a later analysis, TCR nucleotide sequences were compared against IMGT/GENE-DB human TR gene sequences so that V and J genes could be assigned. Using the TCRdist pipeline, a later analysis assigned CDR3 sequences along with most-parsimonious VDJ recombination scenarios. In a later analysis, every TCR beta chain was defined by the combination of its CDR3 amino acid sequence and its V-gene family, and reads without a unique V-gene family were dropped. As a way to deal with suspected cross-contamination and a sequencing artifact, a later analysis dropped nearly 600 nucleotide sequences that were highly shared and had low generation probability. For each public chain, a later analysis derived a clonal expansion index from normalized ranks of inferred template counts within each repertoire. In a later analysis, generation probabilities were computed using a VDJ recombination model fitted to out-of-frame rearrangements, and the results were checked against IGoR. A later analysis scored TCR-TCR, TCR-HLA and TCR-CMV co-occurrence with hypergeometric tests, applying a repertoire-size bias correction to TCR pairs. To estimate false discovery rates, a later analysis permuted the HLA or CMV assignments 20 times. In a later analysis, co-occurring TCRs were grouped using DBSCAN, and TCRdist sequence similarity was added for clustering within HLA-allele-positive subsets. Co-occurrence clustering excluded repertoires with fewer than 30,000 or more than 120,000 public chains, plus five with anomalous nucleotide sharing. TCRdb took over this immuneACCESS table, retaining in-frame rearrangements with V and J assigned. Such tables are incomplete; in checked studies, under half of the missing clones stem from an unresolved V gene, and the remainder is unexplained. V and J calls and clone size are as listed in that table; D and trimming were resolved from the DNA. This sample holds more than 95,000 clones; 83% were observed only once. The ten largest clones represent 5.5% to 7% of the sample.

The cohort was made up of 666 healthy bone marrow donors. At the time of sampling, all cohort members were nominally healthy, though unrecorded immune exposures were likely present. The donor was CMV seronegative and was included in the group of a few hundred seronegative cohort members. A peripheral blood sample was collected from each donor, and TCR beta sequencing was performed on peripheral blood mononuclear cells. Genomic DNA was extracted from the blood cell samples with the Qiagen DNeasy Blood Extraction Kit. Comments on this clone: The specificity of this receptor is unknown. Base-call qualities are not available, and no considerably larger clone is one nucleotide away.

V and J lose 0 bases and 0 bases, and a span of 15 bases separates them. Including cysteine and phenylalanine, the CDR3 has 18 amino acids. This entry keeps only the CDR3 DNA: 54 bases, framed from base 1. From the germline V gene, CDR1 is SGHRS and CDR2 is YFSETQ. The chain joins TRBV5-1 to TRBJ2-2, and TRBD1 may be the D gene, going by 6 matching bases. The TCR originated in a young man in good health and CMV-seronegative. The source material was PBMCs. The CDR3 region: CASSLGGPRLANTGELFF. The DNA sequence follows: TGCGCCAGCAGCTTGGGGGGGCCTCGACTTGCGAACACCGGGGAGCTGTTTTTT.